This entry lists 21 T cell receptor beta chains sequenced from one sample in a study of T cell repertoires in MIS-A myocarditis (dated by TCRdb to 2021 to 2024). Library creation used the immunoSEQ multiplex PCR assay. Imported from immuneACCESS, the table was reduced by TCRdb to in-frame sequences with V and J called. These copies leave out some clones; in studies compared against another copy, an unresolved V gene accounts for under half, and the cause of the remainder is not known. The sample table records approximately 7,200 clones; approximately 81% of these occur just once. Jointly, the top ten make up roughly a fifth of the sample. Sequenced material: right inferior lung lobe tissue obtained at autopsy. These receptors all stem from a man aged 18 to 29 with fulminant myocarditis from multisystem inflammatory syndrome in adults (MIS-A) after COVID-19.

V and J are TRBV7-8 and TRBJ2-5; no clear D gene. The germline V and J ends were trimmed by 1 base and 4 bases, with 7 bases remaining between them. This CDR3 spans 13 amino acids. Germline CDR1 SGHVS, CDR2 FQNEAQ. This chain's CDR3 is CASSLGFGETQYF. CDR3 coding DNA: TGTGCCAGCAGCTTAGGGTTTGGAGAGACCCAGTACTTC.

The CDR3 protein is CASRRRTGGSYTGELFF. The CDR3, as DNA: TGTGCCAGCAGAAGAAGGACAGGGGGCAGCTACACCGGGGAGCTGTTTTTT. The V gene is TRBV3-1 (or the pseudogene TRBV3-2), the J gene TRBJ2-2, with 11 bases lining up with TRBD1. The CDR3 spans 17 residues. V gave up 6 bases and J gave up 3 bases; unmatched junction bases: 9. Germline CDR1 and CDR2: LGHDT and YNNKEL (reference sequence).

The chain carries TRBV5-1 and TRBJ1-2; unclear D gene. Germline CDR1 is SGHRS and CDR2 is YFSETQ. V was cut by 0 bases and J by 2 bases, with 14 bases left in between. The CDR3 has 16 amino acids. CDR3 residues: CASSLASLSTNYGYTF. The CDR3 DNA sequence: TGCGCCAGCAGCTTGGCGTCCCTCAGCACGAACTATGGCTACACCTTC.

V gene TRBV6-4 combines with J gene TRBJ2-6; possibly TRBD1 for D (6 bases). Germline CDR1 reads MRHNA; CDR2 reads SNTAGT. V shed 6 bases and J shed 0 bases, with 9 bases lying between them. The CDR3 contains 15 residues. The CDR3 spells CASSRTASGANVLTF. DNA of the CDR3: TGTGCCAGCAGCCGGACAGCCTCTGGGGCCAACGTCCTGACTTTC.

Only a few counts were recorded for this clone. This chain uses TRBV5-6 with TRBJ1-4, with a tentative D call TRBD1 (5 bases). The V end was cut by 0 bases, the J end by 10 bases, with 13 bases between. The germline gives CDR1 SGHDT, CDR2 YYEEEE. The CDR3 is made up of 14 amino acids. CDR3 residues: CASSLESRGGKLFF. Written as DNA, the CDR3 is TGTGCCAGCAGCTTGGAGTCAAGGGGAGGAAAACTGTTTTTT.

V is TRBV3-1 (or the pseudogene TRBV3-2) and J is TRBJ2-1; TRBD2 aligns across 11 bases. The germline gives CDR1 LGHDT, CDR2 YNNKEL (reference sequence). Trimming cost V 10 bases and J 7 bases; bases outside gene matches: 15. The CDR3 extends over 16 amino acids. The CDR3 nucleotides read TGTGCCACCCTACATCGGCTAGCGGGGGGCAGGAATGAGCAGTTCTTC. This gives the protein CATLHRLAGGRNEQFF.

The rearrangement joins TRBV6-6 to TRBJ1-5; 8 bases agree with TRBD1. The V segment lost 7 bases and the J segment 4 bases; nucleotides outside the gene matches: 12. CDR3 length: 16 residues. Germline V gene sequence: CDR1 MNHNY, CDR2 SVGAGI (reference sequence). This CDR3 is CASTPERQGPNQPQHF. The CDR3 DNA reads TGTGCCAGCACTCCAGAGCGACAGGGGCCTAATCAGCCCCAGCATTTT.

The J gene is TRBJ2-6, the V gene TRBV19; D may match TRBD1 or TRBD2 (6 bases each). The CDR3 contains 20 residues. CDR1 is LNHDA, CDR2 SQIVND, per germline (reference sequence). V lost 6 bases to trimming and J lost 2 bases, with 26 bases between them. The CDR3, as DNA: TGTGCCAGTAGCCCTGTTCGGGGGCCTCCAGGGCCAACTGGGGCCAACGTCCTGACTTTC. Protein product: CASSPVRGPPGPTGANVLTF.

This clone was counted only a few times. The genes are TRBV7-2 and TRBJ1-6; D is uncertain. Trimming stripped 4 bases from V and 10 bases from J, with 8 bases between. CDR1 is SGHTA, CDR2 FQGNSA, per germline. The CDR3 covers 12 residues. The CDR3 loop is CASSWAGSPLHF. In DNA form, the CDR3 reads TGTGCCAGCAGCTGGGCCGGGTCACCCCTCCACTTT.

To note about this clone: The junction shows a germline mismatch at one end, possibly a read error. The chain has TRBV2 and TRBJ2-7; D call uncertain. Germline loops: CDR1 SNHLY, CDR2 FYNNEI. This CDR3 is 13 amino acids long. This CDR3 is CASSEHLIYKQYF. Written as DNA, the CDR3 is TGTGCCAGCAGTGAACACCTTATCTACAAGCAGTACTTC. Looking up the rest from reference TRBV2 and TRBJ2-7 gives the full variable domain: EPEVTQTPSHQVTQMGQEVILRCVPISNHLYFYWYRQILGQKVEFLVSFYNNEISEKSEIFDDQFSVERPDGSNFTLKIRSTKLEDSAMYFCASSEHLIYKQYFGPGTRLTVT.

This chain joins TRBV28 and TRBJ2-2; D gene unclear. The CDR3 extends over 12 amino acids. Germline CDR1 reads MDHEN; CDR2 reads SYDVKM. The V gene lost 6 bases and the J gene lost 2 bases, with 4 bases spanning the gap. The DNA for the CDR3 is TGTGCCAGCAGAAAAAACACCGGGGAGCTGTTTTTT. Translation: CASRKNTGELFF.

The CDR3 nucleotides read TGTGCCAGCAGTGACTCACTTTCTAATTCACCCCTCCACTTT. It specifies CASSDSLSNSPLHF. The V and J genes are TRBV6-4 and TRBJ1-6; no reliable D call. The germline V gene encodes CDR1 MRHNA and CDR2 SNTAGT. This CDR3 is 14 amino acids long. The ends were cut back, 0 bases at V and 6 bases at J, with 6 bases in the middle.

The chain links TRBV6-5 to TRBJ1-2; possibly TRBD1 for D (5 bases). Germline values: CDR1 MNHEY, CDR2 SVGAGI. CDR3 length: 16 amino acids. V lost 0 bases to trimming and J lost 0 bases, with 11 bases between them. The CDR3 sequence: CASSYSEDIANYGYTF. In DNA form, the CDR3 reads TGTGCCAGCAGTTACTCGGAGGACATCGCTAACTATGGCTACACCTTC.

The gene calls are TRBV12-3 or TRBV12-4 and TRBJ1-1; D uncertain. The CDR3 sequence is 13 residues long. Between the trimmed V and J ends, which lost 1 base and 1 base, there was a span of 4 bases. For the CDR3, the DNA is TGTGCCAGCAGTTTAGAACGGAACACTGAAGCTTTCTTT. Translated, it gives CASSLERNTEAFF.

The chain couples TRBV7-2 to TRBJ1-2, with a weak D call TRBD1 (6 bases). The CDR3 loop spans 15 amino acids. Germline CDR1 is SGHTA and CDR2 is FQGNSA. The V end lost 1 base, the J end lost 1 base, and 10 bases lay between the germline ends. The CDR3 is CASSLEARGNYGYTF. DNA of the CDR3: TGTGCCAGCAGCTTAGAAGCCAGGGGTAACTATGGCTACACCTTC.

The chain has TRBV9 and TRBJ2-4, with D possibly being TRBD1 or TRBD2 (5 bases each). CDR1 and CDR2 from the germline V gene are SGDLS and YYNGEE. The length of the CDR3 is 13 residues. Between the trimmed V and J ends, which lost 0 bases and 7 bases, there was a span of 8 bases. The CDR3 is CASSVGGNNIQYF. CDR3 in DNA: TGTGCCAGCAGCGTAGGGGGGAATAACATTCAGTACTTC.

The V call is TRBV28, the J call TRBJ1-2, with D hard to call. The CDR3 has 10 amino acids. Germline assignment: CDR1 MDHEN and CDR2 SYDVKM. The V gene lost 7 bases and the J gene lost 5 bases, with 5 bases spanning the gap. The CDR3 DNA reads TGTGCCAGCAAATCTTATGGCTACACCTTC. Encoded protein: CASKSYGYTF.

This clone was seen only once. V gene TRBV7-3 combines with J gene TRBJ1-1; the D is unclear. V was trimmed by 1 base and J by 2 bases, leaving 14 bases between them. Germline V gene data show CDR1 as SGHTA and CDR2 as FQGTGA. The CDR3 spans 16 residues. This chain's CDR3 is CASSLMGSAGNTEAFF. DNA of the CDR3: TGTGCCAGCAGCTTAATGGGGTCAGCCGGAAACACTGAAGCTTTCTTT.

This clone came up a few times. The chain employs TRBV19 and TRBJ1-4; 7 bases fit TRBD1. Germline loops: CDR1 LNHDA, CDR2 SQIVND (reference sequence). The CDR3 covers 15 residues. V shed 5 bases and J 0 bases; nucleotides not matched to a gene: 3. The CDR3: CASSAGTATNEKLFF. CDR3 nucleotides: TGTGCCAGTAGTGCCGGGACAGCAACTAATGAAAAACTGTTTTTT.

The J gene is TRBJ2-5, the V gene TRBV6-1; 9 positions match TRBD2. CDR1 and CDR2 from the germline V gene are MNHNS and SASEGT. This CDR3 contains 15 residues. With 1 base clipped from V and 3 bases from J, the junction kept 3 bases outside the gene matches. Here the CDR3 reads CASSEGSGGKETQYF. As DNA, the CDR3 is TGTGCCAGCAGTGAAGGTAGCGGGGGCAAAGAGACCCAGTACTTC.

The chain couples TRBV12-3 or TRBV12-4 to TRBJ1-2; D possibly corresponds to TRBD1 (5 bases). Trimming stripped 3 bases from V and 5 bases from J, with 10 bases between. CDR3 length: 13 amino acids. CDR3 DNA: TGTGCCAGCAGTTTGAATCAGGGTTATGGCTACACCTTC. It codes for CASSLNQGYGYTF.